This T cell receptor (beta chain) is drawn from a study of blood T cell repertoires in COVID-19. At the level of the study: The United States, Italy and Spain were the sources of the acute and convalescent COVID-19 samples. Sources were T cells, B-cell-depleted T cells, or PBMCs; the material itself was cDNA or gDNA.

Methods used by the authors: For nucleated cells, counts were estimated from reference gene primer amplification. Only in-frame clones appear in the TCRdb table, and some are missing; sequencing was by immunoSEQ multiplex PCR. V and J calls and clone size follow that table, whereas D and trimming were derived from the DNA. The sample records some 320,000 clones, approximately 90% being singletons. This CDR3 has 16 amino acids. Germline values: CDR1 ENHRY, CDR2 SYGVKD. Trimming took 4 bases from V and 4 from J, leaving 17 bases between them. Assignment of participants to cohorts was predicated upon participant-reported clinical history.

Material for sequencing was PBMCs or T cells enriched from blood (not recorded which). This chain uses TRBV10-3 with TRBJ1-3; a weak D match, TRBD1 (6 bases). This clonotype was sampled from a woman aged 30 to 39 who had been exposed to COVID-19. The CDR3 reads CAISGLGAATGNTIYF. CDR3 coding DNA: TGTGCCATCAGTGGGTTGGGGGCTGCGACGGGAAACACCATATATTTT.